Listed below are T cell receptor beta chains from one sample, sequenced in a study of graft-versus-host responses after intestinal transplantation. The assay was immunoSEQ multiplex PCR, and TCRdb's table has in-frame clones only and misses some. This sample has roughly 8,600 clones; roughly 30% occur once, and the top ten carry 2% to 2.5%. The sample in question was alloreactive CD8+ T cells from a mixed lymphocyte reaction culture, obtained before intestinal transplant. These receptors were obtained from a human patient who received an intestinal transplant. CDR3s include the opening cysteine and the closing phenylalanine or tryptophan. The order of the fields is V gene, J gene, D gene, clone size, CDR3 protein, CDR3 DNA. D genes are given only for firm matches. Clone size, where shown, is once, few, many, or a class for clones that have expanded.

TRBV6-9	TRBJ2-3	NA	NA	CASSYSRRDTQYF	TGTGCCAGCAGTTATTCGAGGAGGGATACGCAGTATTTT
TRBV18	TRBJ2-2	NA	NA	CASSLLHGTGELFF	TGTGCCAGCTCACTACTGCACGGCACCGGGGAGCTGTTTTTT
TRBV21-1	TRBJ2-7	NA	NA	CASSKVASGRYEQYF	TGTGCCAGCAGCAAAGTCGCTAGCGGGAGATACGAGCAGTACTTC
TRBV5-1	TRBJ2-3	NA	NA	CASSLVGRAEDTQYF	TGCGCCAGCAGCTTGGTCGGGAGAGCGGAAGATACGCAGTATTTT
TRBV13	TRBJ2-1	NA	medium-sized	CASSPETSSYNEQFF	TGTGCCAGCAGCCCAGAGACTAGCTCCTACAATGAGCAGTTCTTC
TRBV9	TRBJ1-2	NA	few	CASSVGWAANYGYTF	TGTGCCAGCAGCGTAGGATGGGCAGCAAACTATGGCTACACCTTC
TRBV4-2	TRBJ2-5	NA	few	CASSQDSAGWQETQYF	TGTGCCAGCAGCCAAGACTCAGCAGGTTGGCAAGAGACCCAGTACTTC
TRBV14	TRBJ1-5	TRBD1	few	CASSRGGGQPQHF	TGTGCCAGCAGCCGAGGGGGCGGTCAGCCCCAGCATTTT
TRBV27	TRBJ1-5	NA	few	CASSFRGANQPQHF	TGTGCCAGCAGTTTTCGGGGGGCCAATCAGCCCCAGCATTTT
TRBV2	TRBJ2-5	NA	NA	CASSERGDVRETQYF	TGTGCCAGCAGTGAACGCGGGGACGTTCGAGAGACCCAGTACTTC
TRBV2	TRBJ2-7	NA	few	CASSELEQAYEQYF	TGTGCCAGCAGTGAACTGGAGCAAGCCTACGAGCAGTACTTC
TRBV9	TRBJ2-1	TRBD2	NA	CASSVWSGSRPNEQFF	TGTGCCAGCAGCGTATGGAGCGGGAGTCGGCCCAATGAGCAGTTCTTC
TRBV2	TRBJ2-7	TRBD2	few	CASSEFGRTSGIYEQYF	TGTGCCAGCAGTGAATTTGGTAGGACTAGCGGGATCTACGAGCAGTACTTC
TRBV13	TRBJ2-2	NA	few	CASSAYLTGELFF	TGTGCCAGCAGCGCCTACTTGACCGGGGAGCTGTTTTTT
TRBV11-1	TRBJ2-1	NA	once	CASSFLGGFSYNEQFF	TGTGCCAGCAGCTTTCTCGGCGGGTTCTCCTACAATGAGCAGTTCTTC
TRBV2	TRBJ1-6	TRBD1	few	CASRGTVNSPLHF	TGTGCCAGCAGGGGGACAGTAAATTCACCCCTCCACTTT
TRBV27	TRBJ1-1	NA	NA	CASSFSGGSEAFF	TGTGCCAGCAGTTTCTCTGGAGGATCCGAAGCTTTCTTT
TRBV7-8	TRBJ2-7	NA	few	CASSLAYGNEQYF	TGTGCCAGCAGCTTAGCGTACGGGAACGAGCAGTACTTC
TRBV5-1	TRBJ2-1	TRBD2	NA	CASSFTSGGYEQFF	TGCGCCAGCAGCTTTACTAGCGGGGGGTACGAGCAGTTCTTC
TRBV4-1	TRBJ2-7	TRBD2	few	CASSQETGLAFDEQYF	TGCGCCAGCAGCCAAGAGACGGGACTAGCTTTCGACGAGCAGTACTTC
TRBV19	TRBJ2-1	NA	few	CASGGGGSYNEQFF	TGTGCCAGTGGGGGAGGGGGCTCCTACAATGAGCAGTTCTTC
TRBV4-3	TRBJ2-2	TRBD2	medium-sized	CASSQNFPGLMTGELFF	TGCGCCAGCAGCCAAAATTTCCCGGGACTAATGACCGGGGAGCTGTTTTTT
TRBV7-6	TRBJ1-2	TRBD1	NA	CASSPETGNYGYTF	TGTGCCAGCAGCCCCGAGACAGGGAACTATGGCTACACCTTC
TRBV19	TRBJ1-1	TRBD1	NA	CASSIGQGASEAFF	TGTGCCAGTAGTATAGGACAGGGGGCATCTGAAGCTTTCTTT
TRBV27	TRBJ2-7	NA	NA	CASSFPGGEQYF	TGTGCCAGCAGCTTTCCCGGAGGGGAGCAGTACTTC
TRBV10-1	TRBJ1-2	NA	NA	CAGSREGVNYGYTF	TGCGCCGGGAGCAGGGAGGGCGTTAACTATGGCTACACCTTC
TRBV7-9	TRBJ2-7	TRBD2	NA	CASSLGTSGGEQYF	TGTGCCAGCAGCCTGGGGACTAGCGGGGGCGAGCAGTACTTC